This TCR beta chain is from a study of blood T cell repertoires in COVID-19. The overall study: Spain, Italy and the United States supplied samples that represented acute and convalescent COVID-19.

As handled by the study authors: Quantification of nucleated cells was approximated via reference gene primer amplification. The repertoire was sequenced with immunoSEQ multiplex PCR; TCRdb's copy has only in-frame clones and lacks some. That table gives V, J and clone size, and the DNA gave D and trimming. The table includes 90,000 to 110,000 clones, around three quarters detected once. CDR3 size: 15 residues. CDR1 and CDR2 from the germline V gene are SGHTA and FQGNSA. The junction had 11 bases not matched to a gene; V was cut back by 5 bases and J by 5 bases. The sequence was obtained from a human donor in a cohort sampled during active or convalescent COVID-19. This sequence joins TRBV7-2 and TRBJ2-7, with 8 nucleotides matching TRBD1. Source material: peripheral blood. As DNA, the CDR3 is TGTGCCAGCAGCCCCCGGACAGGGCAGTTCAACGAGCAGTACTTC. It yields the protein CASSPRTGQFNEQYF.